The 19 T cell receptor beta chains presented below share a single source sample, sequenced in a study of CD8+CD57+ T cells in acquired aplastic anemia. Patients chosen for sequencing had shown CD8+CD57+ cell expansion by flow cytometry. Genomic DNA was employed as the template in profiling TCR beta VDJ and CDR3. Each CDR3 protein gets one entry after TCRdb re-called the reads with MiXCR. The sample records over 150,000 distinct CDR3 sequences, roughly 63% being singletons. Sequencing was carried out using sorted CD4+, CD8+, or CD8+CD57+ T cells (not recorded which) from PBMCs. The receptors originated from a human donor with aplastic anemia.

V is TRBV7-2 and J is TRBJ2-7, with D possibly TRBD2 on 6 matching bases. The CDR3 is 13 amino acids. Germline loops: CDR1 SGHTA, CDR2 FQGNSA. The germline V and J ends were trimmed by 5 bases and 4 bases, with 12 bases remaining between them. The CDR3 nucleotides read TGTGCCAGCAGCAACGGAGGGCCTTACGAGCAGTACTTC. Translating gives CASSNGGPYEQYF.

The chain recombines TRBV12-3 or TRBV12-4 with TRBJ2-5; tentatively, D is TRBD2 (5 bases). The CDR3 covers 13 residues. V was pared by 6 bases and J by 5 bases, with 13 bases between. The CDR3 is CASSFISGETQYF. In DNA form, the CDR3 reads TGTGCCAGCAGCTTCATCAGCGGCGAGACCCAGTACTTC.

This clonotype was picked up one time. This chain connects TRBV20-1 to TRBJ2-7; either TRBD1 or TRBD2 may fit D (5 bases each). The CDR3 loop spans 15 amino acids. Germline CDR1 DFQATT, CDR2 SNEGSKA (reference sequence). The ends were cut back, 2 bases at V and 2 bases at J, with 16 bases in the middle. CDR3 DNA: TGCAGTGCTAGACTAACCGGGACGGGGCCCTACGAGCAGTACTTC. Its translation: CSARLTGTGPYEQYF.

This sequence joins TRBV5-1 and TRBJ2-7; D gene ambiguous. Germline V gene sequence: CDR1 SGHRS, CDR2 YFSETQ. There are 13 residues in the CDR3. The V end was cut by 3 bases, the J end by 3 bases, with 10 bases between. CDR3: CASSSLPYYEQYF. CDR3 DNA: TGCGCCAGCAGCTCCCTGCCCTACTACGAGCAGTACTTC.

The V gene is TRBV6-1, the J gene TRBJ1-1, with D unresolved. Germline V gene sequence: CDR1 MNHNS, CDR2 SASEGT. Trimming took 2 bases from V and 11 from J, leaving 9 bases between them. This CDR3 has 11 amino acids. The CDR3 DNA reads as TGTGCCAGCAGTGAACTCCGAACGGCTTTCTTT. Amino acids: CASSELRTAFF.

The V and J genes are TRBV20-1 and TRBJ2-3; 10 bases line up with TRBD1. Germline lookup yields CDR1 DFQATT and CDR2 SNEGSKA (reference sequence). CDR3 length: 14 residues. J was trimmed by 4 bases and V by 3 bases; bases with no gene match: 4. The CDR3 sequence: CSASGTGESDTQYF. Here the CDR3 DNA reads TGCAGTGCTAGCGGGACAGGGGAATCAGATACGCAGTATTTT.

This chain uses TRBV7-2 with TRBJ2-7; possibly TRBD1 for D (6 bases). The CDR3 consists of 15 residues. The germline V and J ends were trimmed by 5 bases and 3 bases, with 17 bases remaining between them. Germline CDR1 is SGHTA and CDR2 is FQGNSA. The CDR3, as DNA: TGTGCCAGCAGCCTCAGCCGGGACATCGTCTACGAGCAGTACTTC. Its protein is CASSLSRDIVYEQYF.

The V call is TRBV5-1, the J call TRBJ2-3; D remains unclear. V gave up 0 bases and J gave up 2 bases, with 7 bases separating them. Germline CDR1 reads SGHRS; CDR2 reads YFSETQ. The CDR3 has 14 amino acids. CDR3 sequence reads: CASSLVLNTDTQYF. The CDR3 DNA is TGCGCCAGCAGCTTGGTCCTCAACACAGATACGCAGTATTTT.

This clonotype showed up many times. CDR3 in DNA: TGTGCCATCAGTGAGGGGGGGGGCACCTTCGTCTCCTACGAGCAGTACTTC. Protein product: CAISEGGGTFVSYEQYF. V and J are TRBV10-3 and TRBJ2-7; TRBD2 is a possible D gene (7 bases). The CDR3 is 17 residues long. The germline V gene has CDR1 ENHRY and CDR2 SYGVKD. Trimming took off 2 bases at V and 0 bases at J, with 17 bases between the two ends.

The chain recombines TRBV20-1 with TRBJ2-5; TRBD1 aligns across 8 bases. This CDR3 is 14 amino acids long. The V segment lost 5 bases and the J segment 1 base; nucleotides outside the gene matches: 6. CDR1 and CDR2 from the germline V gene are DFQATT and SNEGSKA (reference sequence). This CDR3 is CSASTGAGQETQYF. The CDR3 DNA follows: TGCAGTGCTTCGACAGGGGCAGGCCAAGAGACCCAGTACTTC.

CDR3 nucleotides: TGTGCCAGTAGTCTCCGGGACAGTCGATACAATGAGCAGTTCTTC. This translates into CASSLRDSRYNEQFF. The chain has TRBV19 and TRBJ2-1; 7 bases agree with TRBD1. This CDR3 comprises 15 residues. The germline CDR1 and CDR2 sequences are LNHDA and SQIVND (reference sequence). With 5 bases clipped from V and 4 bases from J, the junction kept 8 bases outside the gene matches.

This clonotype was detected only once. The chain joins TRBV7-8 to TRBJ2-2, with a weak D call TRBD1 (5 bases). V lost 1 base and J 8 bases, leaving 14 bases between the germline ends. There are 15 residues in the CDR3. Germline assignment: CDR1 SGHVS and CDR2 FQNEAQ. Written as DNA, the CDR3 is TGTGCCAGCAGCTTAGGCCTAGGGGATATGGGGGAGCTGTTTTTT. Translation gives CASSLGLGDMGELFF.

In its sample, this clonotype was seen once. The chain links TRBV29-1 to TRBJ2-7, with D perhaps matching TRBD1 or TRBD2 (6 bases each). TRBJ2-1 explains the end of the DNA better; the J call may be wrong. This CDR3 region has 13 residues. Looked up from germline, CDR1 is SQVTM and CDR2 is ANQGSEA. The CDR3 is CSLGAGLLNEQFF. In DNA form, the CDR3 reads TGCAGCCTGGGGGCGGGACTTCTCAATGAGCAGTTCTTC.

The sample holds many counts of this clonotype. The chain carries TRBV27 and TRBJ1-2; tentatively, D is TRBD1 (5 bases). Trimming removed 5 bases at V and 5 bases at J, with 15 bases between. This CDR3 region has 14 residues. Germline V CDR1 and CDR2: MNHEY, SMNVEV (reference sequence). CDR3 sequence (DNA): TGTGCCAGCAGTCACTCCGGGACGGAGTATGGCTACACCTTC. Its protein product is CASSHSGTEYGYTF.

J is TRBJ1-2 and V is TRBV20-1, with D possibly being TRBD1 (5 bases). Germline CDR1 DFQATT, CDR2 SNEGSKA (reference sequence). The V and J ends lost 6 bases and 4 bases respectively, with 9 bases between them. This CDR3 has 11 amino acids. The CDR3 region is CSALGLYGYTF. The CDR3 nucleotides read TGCAGTGCGCTGGGACTCTATGGCTACACCTTC.

Note on this clonotype: A junction boundary mismatches the germline segment, possibly from a read error. V is TRBV15 and J is TRBJ1-4, with unresolved D. CDR1 is LNHNV and CDR2 is YYDKDF in the germline V gene (reference sequence). This CDR3 is built from 13 residues. The CDR3 DNA sequence: TGTGCCACCAGCAGAAGTCACAACGAGAAAAACTGTTTT. This gives the protein CATSRSHNEKNCF.

The genes are TRBV20-1 and TRBJ1-6, with D possibly matching TRBD1 (6 bases). The length of the CDR3 is 14 residues. Trimming cost V 3 bases and J 7 bases, with 13 bases left between them. Per germline, CDR1 DFQATT and CDR2 SNEGSKA (reference sequence). The CDR3 protein is CSASPGVGNSPLHF. The CDR3 DNA is TGCAGTGCTAGTCCAGGGGTGGGCAATTCACCCCTCCACTTT.

This chain connects TRBV29-1 to TRBJ1-2; D gene ambiguous. CDR1 is SQVTM, CDR2 ANQGSEA, per germline. The germline V and J ends were trimmed by 1 base and 3 bases, with 9 bases remaining between them. This CDR3 spans 13 amino acids. CDR3: CSVEGGVDYGYTF. The CDR3 DNA reads TGCAGCGTTGAAGGCGGGGTTGACTATGGCTACACCTTC. Filled out from reference TRBV29-1 and TRBJ1-2, the complete variable domain reads SAVISQKPSRDICQRGTSLTIQCQVDSQVTMMFWYRQQPGQSLTLIATANQGSEATYESGFVIDKFPISRPNLTFSTLTVSNMSPEDSSIYLCSVEGGVDYGYTFGSGTRLTVV.

This chain links TRBV24-1 with TRBJ2-7; D possibly matches TRBD1 or TRBD2 (5 bases each). In germline, CDR1 is KGHDR, CDR2 SFDVKD. The CDR3 has 18 residues. V gave up 0 bases and J gave up 1 base, with 18 bases separating them. In DNA form, the CDR3 reads TGTGCCACCAGTGATTTGGGGACCCCTTTTTCCCTATCCTACGAGCAGTACTTC. Translation gives CATSDLGTPFSLSYEQYF.